This TCR beta chain appears in the sequencing data of a study of blood T cell repertoires in COVID-19. Categorization into cohorts depended on clinical history that participants reported. Produced via immunoSEQ multiplex PCR; TCRdb's table is partial and in-frame only. Of 200,000 to 250,000 clones in the sample, over 80% were seen once. Unmatched junction bases numbered 6, after V lost 5 bases and J lost 1 base. The V gene's germline CDR1 is SGHNT and CDR2 YENEEA. The CDR3 is made up of 17 amino acids. This TCR was sampled from a man aged 45-65 years who had been exposed to COVID-19. The chain links TRBV11-3 to TRBJ2-5; 14 positions match TRBD2. The sample consisted of PBMCs or T cells enriched from blood (not recorded which). The CDR3 sequence: CASSPGLAGGLQETQYF. The CDR3 region has the DNA TGTGCCAGCAGCCCAGGACTAGCGGGAGGCCTCCAAGAGACCCAGTACTTC.